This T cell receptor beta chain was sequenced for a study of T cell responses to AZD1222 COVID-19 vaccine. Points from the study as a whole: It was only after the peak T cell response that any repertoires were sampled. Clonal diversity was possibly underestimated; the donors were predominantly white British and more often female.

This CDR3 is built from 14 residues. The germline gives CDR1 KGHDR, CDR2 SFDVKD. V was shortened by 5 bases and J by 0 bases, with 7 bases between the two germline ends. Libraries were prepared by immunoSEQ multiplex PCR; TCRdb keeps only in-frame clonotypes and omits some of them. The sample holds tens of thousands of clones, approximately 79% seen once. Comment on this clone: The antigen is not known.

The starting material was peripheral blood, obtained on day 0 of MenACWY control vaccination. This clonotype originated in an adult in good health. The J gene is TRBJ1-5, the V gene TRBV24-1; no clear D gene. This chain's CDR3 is CATSVGVSNQPQHF. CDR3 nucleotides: TGTGCCACCAGTGTTGGGGTTAGCAATCAGCCCCAGCATTTT.